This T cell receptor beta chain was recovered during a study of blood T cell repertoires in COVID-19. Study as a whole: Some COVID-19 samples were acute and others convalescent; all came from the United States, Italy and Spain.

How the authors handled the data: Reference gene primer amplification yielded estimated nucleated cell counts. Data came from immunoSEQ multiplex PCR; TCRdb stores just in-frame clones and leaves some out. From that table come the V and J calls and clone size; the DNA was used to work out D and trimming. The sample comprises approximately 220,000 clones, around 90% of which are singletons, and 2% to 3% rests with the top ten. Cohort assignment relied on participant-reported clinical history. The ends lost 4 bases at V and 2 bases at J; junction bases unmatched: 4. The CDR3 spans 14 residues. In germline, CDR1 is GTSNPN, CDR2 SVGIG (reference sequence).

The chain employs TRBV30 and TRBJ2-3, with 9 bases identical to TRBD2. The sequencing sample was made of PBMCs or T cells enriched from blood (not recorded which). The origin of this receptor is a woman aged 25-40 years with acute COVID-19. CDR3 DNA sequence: TGTGCCTGGACGCAGCGGGGGGTCACAGATACGCAGTATTTT. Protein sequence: CAWTQRGVTDTQYF.